A selection of T cell receptor beta chains follows, all from one sample in a study of CD8 T cells in Susac syndrome. TCRdb ran MiXCR on the immunoSEQ multiplex PCR reads and lists one entry per CDR3 protein. The repertoire holds approximately 110,000 distinct CDR3 sequences, with approximately 96% as singletons. Sequencing was done on a sample of CD4+ T cells from PBMCs. These TCRs come from a human donor in good health. The CDR3 runs from the conserved cysteine through the conserved F or W. D genes are given only for firm matches. For some rows the clone size is stated as once, few or many, or as a class when expanded; others skip it.

J gene | D gene | clone size | V gene | CDR3 protein | CDR3 DNA
TRBJ2-1 | NA | NA | TRBV13 | CASSSNRGGDYNEQFF | TGTGCCAGCAGCTCCAACAGGGGCGGGGACTACAATGAGCAGTTCTTC
TRBJ2-1 | NA | NA | TRBV6-2/TRBV6-3 | CASSYSQRTSSYNEQFF | TGTGCCAGCAGTTACAGCCAGCGGACGAGCTCCTACAATGAGCAGTTCTTC
TRBJ2-1 | NA | NA | TRBV9 | CASSVRFF | TGTGCCAGCAGCGTAAGATTCTTC
TRBJ1-3 | NA | NA | TRBV3-1 | CASSQVAGVIGNTIYF | TGTGCCAGCAGCCAAGTGGCGGGGGTGATTGGAAACACCATATATTTT
TRBJ2-1 | NA | NA | TRBV3-1 | CASSPSLATSEQFF | TGTGCCAGCAGCCCCTCTCTAGCGACCAGTGAGCAGTTCTTC
TRBJ1-5 | NA | NA | TRBV19 | CASSIGHLYSNQPQHF | TGTGCCAGTAGTATCGGGCATCTTTATAGCAATCAGCCCCAGCATTTT
TRBJ1-2 | NA | NA | TRBV18 | CASSPTGTLRYGYTF | TGTGCCAGCTCGCCTACGGGTACTCTTCGTTATGGCTACACCTTC
TRBJ2-1 | NA | NA | TRBV6-2/TRBV6-3 | CASNPDYVNEQFF | TGTGCCAGCAACCCGGACTATGTCAATGAGCAGTTCTTC
TRBJ2-6 | NA | NA | TRBV19 | CASSMARHSGANVLTF | TGTGCCAGTAGTATGGCGCGCCACTCTGGGGCCAACGTCCTGACTTTC
TRBJ1-5 | NA | NA | TRBV19 | CAGGRTMYSNQPQHF | TGTGCCGGTGGACGGACCATGTATAGCAATCAGCCCCAGCATTTT
TRBJ1-6 | NA | NA | TRBV12-5 | CASGLEGQGSPLHF | TGTGCTAGTGGTTTAGAGGGGCAGGGTTCACCCCTCCACTTT
TRBJ2-7 | NA | NA | TRBV18 | CASSSMGDAYEQYF | TGTGCCAGCTCATCCATGGGAGACGCCTACGAGCAGTACTTC
TRBJ2-1 | TRBD2 | NA | TRBV20-1 | CSARGDSGSKQFF | TGCAGTGCTAGAGGGGATAGCGGGAGTAAGCAGTTCTTC
TRBJ1-1 | NA | NA | TRBV9 | CASSVMGGNTEAFF | TGTGCCAGCAGCGTAATGGGGGGGAACACTGAAGCTTTCTTT
TRBJ2-7 | TRBD1 | NA | TRBV3-1 | CASSLRGLRRDEQYF | TGTGCCAGCAGCCTAAGGGGGCTGCGTCGGGACGAGCAGTACTTC
TRBJ2-5 | NA | NA | TRBV5-1 | CASSRDGGRKTQYF | TGCGCCAGCAGCCGGGACGGGGGCCGGAAGACCCAGTACTTC
TRBJ1-1 | TRBD1 | NA | TRBV19 | CASSIGGGQGTEAFF | TGTGCCAGTAGTATAGGAGGGGGCCAGGGGACTGAAGCTTTCTTT
TRBJ2-5 | NA | NA | TRBV7-8 | CASSLAALGETQYF | TGTGCCAGCAGCTTAGCCGCACTGGGGGAGACCCAGTACTTC
TRBJ2-3 | TRBD2 | NA | TRBV7-9 | CASSFSGSWSTDTQYF | TGTGCCAGCAGCTTTAGCGGGAGCTGGTCCACAGATACGCAGTATTTT
TRBJ2-7 | TRBD1 | NA | TRBV7-2 | CASSFRTGTYEQYF | TGTGCCAGCAGCTTCCGGACAGGGACGTACGAGCAGTACTTC
TRBJ2-1 | NA | NA | TRBV6-5 | CASSQAAAGEQFF | TGTGCCAGCTCCCAAGCTGCGGCAGGAGAGCAGTTCTTC
TRBJ2-7 | NA | NA | TRBV7-2 | CASSVYYEQYF | TGTGCCAGCAGCGTCTACTACGAGCAGTACTTC
TRBJ2-3 | TRBD2 | NA | TRBV30 | CAWSVGASGIRGTQYF | TGTGCCTGGAGTGTAGGGGCTAGCGGGATTAGGGGTACGCAGTATTTT
TRBJ2-7 | TRBD2 | once | TRBV3-1 | CASSPGLGFYEQYF | TGTGCCAGCAGCCCCGGACTAGGTTTCTACGAGCAGTACTTC
TRBJ2-2 | TRBD1 | NA | TRBV27 | CASSWGQKNPSNGELFF | TGTGCCAGCAGTTGGGGACAGAAAAACCCCTCCAACGGGGAGCTGTTTTTT
TRBJ1-1 | TRBD1 | NA | TRBV12-3/TRBV12-4 | CASSLVPPGGRNEAFF | TGTGCCAGCAGTTTAGTCCCACCAGGGGGCAGGAATGAAGCTTTCTTT
TRBJ2-7 | TRBD2 | NA | TRBV6-2/TRBV6-3 | CASSESGRGGEQYF | TGTGCCAGCAGTGAAAGCGGGAGAGGCGGCGAGCAGTACTTC
TRBJ1-1 | TRBD1 | NA | TRBV29-1 | CSVADRGNTEAFF | TGCAGCGTCGCCGACAGGGGGAACACTGAAGCTTTCTTT
TRBJ2-6 | NA | NA | TRBV7-9 | CASRYGRGSGANVLTF | TGTGCCAGCAGGTACGGACGGGGCTCTGGGGCCAACGTCCTGACTTTC
TRBJ2-1 | NA | NA | TRBV2 | CASSEGQGGYNEQFF | TGTGCCAGCAGTGAAGGGCAGGGGGGTTACAATGAGCAGTTCTTC
TRBJ1-5 | NA | NA | TRBV5-1 | CASSIDSNQPQHF | TGCGCCAGCAGCATAGATAGCAATCAGCCCCAGCATTTT
TRBJ1-1 | NA | NA | TRBV20-1 | CSYRRDTEAFF | TGCAGTTACAGAAGGGACACTGAAGCTTTCTTT
TRBJ2-1 | TRBD2 | NA | TRBV20-1 | CSAFLAGAYNEQFF | TGCAGTGCTTTTCTAGCGGGGGCGTACAATGAGCAGTTCTTC
TRBJ2-7 | NA | NA | TRBV7-9 | CASRRGVGGEQYF | TGTGCCAGCAGGCGCGGGGTGGGTGGCGAGCAGTACTTC
TRBJ2-1 | TRBD2 | NA | TRBV7-2 | CASSASGPQPNEQFF | TGTGCCAGCAGCGCTAGCGGGCCACAACCCAATGAGCAGTTCTTC
TRBJ1-1 | NA | NA | TRBV20-1 | CSARIGQLNTEAFF | TGCAGTGCTAGAATTGGCCAGTTGAACACTGAAGCTTTCTTT
TRBJ2-1 | TRBD2 | NA | TRBV6-2/TRBV6-3 | CASRRTRSYNEQFF | TGTGCCAGCAGAAGGACTAGGTCCTACAATGAGCAGTTCTTC
TRBJ2-7 | NA | NA | TRBV20-1 | CSATTDSPYEQYF | TGCAGTGCTACCACGGACAGCCCCTACGAGCAGTACTTC
TRBJ1-1 | NA | NA | TRBV2 | CASSGQGMNTEAFF | TGTGCCAGCAGTGGGCAGGGTATGAACACTGAAGCTTTCTTT